A single sample is the source of the 5 T cell receptor beta chains below, sequenced in a study of cytomegalovirus exposure and HLA in healthy donors (dated by TCRdb to 2015 to 2018). Libraries were made using the immunoSEQ multiplex PCR assay. For the multiplex PCR, a mixture combining 60 forward primers for TCR Vbeta segments and 13 reverse primers for TCR Jbeta segments was used. Held by TCRdb, this immuneACCESS table contains in-frame sequences only and omits some clones. Under half of the omission traces to an unresolved V gene where checked; the cause of the rest is unknown. The table for this sample lists under 130,000 clones; approximately 73% of them were counted only once. 10% of the sample lies in the top ten. The material sequenced was PBMCs. The receptors here all came from a woman between 18 and 29 years old in good health and CMV-seropositive.

There are a few counts of this clone. The chain recombines TRBV5-1 with TRBJ2-7; TRBD2 might be the D (6 bases). This CDR3 has 18 residues. Germline V gene sequence: CDR1 SGHRS, CDR2 YFSETQ. Trimming removed 4 bases from V and 1 base from J, with 24 bases in between. The CDR3 is CASSPARGGTRDSYEQYF. The DNA of the CDR3 is TGCGCCAGCAGCCCCGCCCGCGGAGGGACTCGCGATTCCTACGAGCAGTACTTC.

The V gene is TRBV28, the J gene TRBJ2-1, with TRBD2 as a possible D gene (6 bases). The length of the CDR3 is 15 residues. CDR1 and CDR2 (germline): MDHEN, SYDVKM. V was shortened by 8 bases and J by 0 bases, with 14 bases between the two germline ends. In DNA, the CDR3 is TGTGCCAGCCAGTCGAGCGGGCCCTCCTACAATGAGCAGTTCTTC. Amino acids: CASQSSGPSYNEQFF. Filled out from reference TRBV28 and TRBJ2-1, the complete variable domain reads DVKVTQSSRYLVKRTGEKVFLECVQDMDHENMFWYRQDPGLGLRLIYFSYDVKMKEKGDIPEGYSVSREKKERFSLILESASTNQTSMYLCASQSSGPSYNEQFFGPGTRLTVL.

The chain employs TRBV7-9 and TRBJ1-1; no firm D call. The CDR3 length is 18 residues. CDR1 SEHNR and CDR2 FQNEAQ come from the germline V gene (reference sequence). Trimming took 4 bases from V and 1 from J, leaving 22 bases between them. CDR3 in amino acids: CASSSPDGGRTWNTEAFF. CDR3 DNA sequence: TGTGCCAGCAGCTCCCCTGATGGAGGTAGGACGTGGAACACTGAAGCTTTCTTT.

CDR3 region: CASSEVGAGNQPQHF. The CDR3 nucleotides are TGTGCCAGCAGTGAGGTAGGGGCGGGCAATCAGCCCCAGCATTTT. The V call is TRBV6-1, the J call TRBJ1-5, with D possibly TRBD1 on 5 matching bases. This CDR3 spans 15 amino acids. Trimming left V 3 bases short and J 2 bases short, with 11 bases between. Germline values: CDR1 MNHNS, CDR2 SASEGT.

The J gene is TRBJ1-5, the V gene TRBV28; D is perhaps TRBD1 (6 bases). V was cut by 7 bases and J by 5 bases, with 18 bases left in between. Looked up from germline, CDR1 is MDHEN and CDR2 is SYDVKM. This CDR3 is built from 15 residues. The CDR3 sequence: CASTTPGGGDQPQHF. CDR3 sequence (DNA): TGTGCCAGCACCACCCCGGGGGGCGGGGATCAGCCCCAGCATTTT.